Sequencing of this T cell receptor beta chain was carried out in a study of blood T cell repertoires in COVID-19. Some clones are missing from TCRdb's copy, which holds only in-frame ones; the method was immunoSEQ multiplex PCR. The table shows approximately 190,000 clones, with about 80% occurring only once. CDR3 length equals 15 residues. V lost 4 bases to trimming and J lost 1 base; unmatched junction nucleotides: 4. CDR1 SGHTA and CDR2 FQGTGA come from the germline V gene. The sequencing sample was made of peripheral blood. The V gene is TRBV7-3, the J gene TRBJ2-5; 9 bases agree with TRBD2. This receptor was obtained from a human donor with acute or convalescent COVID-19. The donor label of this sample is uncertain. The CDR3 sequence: CASSSLAGSQETQYF. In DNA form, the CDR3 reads TGTGCCAGCAGCTCCCTAGCGGGAAGCCAAGAGACCCAGTACTTC. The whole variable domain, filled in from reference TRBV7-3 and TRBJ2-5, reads GAGVSQTPSNKVTEKGKYVELRCDPISGHTALYWYRQSLGQGPEFLIYFQGTGAADDSGLPNDRFFAVRPEGSVSTLKIQRTERGDSAVYLCASSSLAGSQETQYFGPGTRLLVL.